These 9 T cell receptor beta chains came from one sample sequenced in a study of glioma-infiltrating T cells after dendritic cell vaccination (dated by TCRdb to about 2016). The method behind the library was the immunoSEQ multiplex PCR assay. TCRdb holds this immuneACCESS table with in-frame rearrangements only. Some clones are missing; in checked studies, unresolved V genes explain under half, and the rest has no known cause. Present in this sample are tens of thousands of clones, more than 80% of which were seen just once. 2% to 2.5% of the sample is held by the ten biggest clonotypes. The meaning of the sample's time point label: after dendritic cell vaccination, including at tumor progression/relapse. Sequences were derived from blood, sampled after dendritic cell vaccination. The origin of the receptors is a human donor with glioblastoma.

The chain couples TRBV2 to TRBJ1-2; TRBD1 matches 10 bases. The CDR3 is 13 amino acids. The junction had 4 bases not matched to a gene; V was cut back by 6 bases and J by 6 bases. Germline CDR1 SNHLY, CDR2 FYNNEI. The CDR3 loop reads CASRGQGNHGYTF. For the CDR3, the DNA is TGTGCCAGCAGGGGACAGGGGAATCATGGCTACACCTTC.

Comment on this clone: At one of its ends the junction is not consistent with the germline gene, which may arise from a read error. The rearrangement joins TRBV5-1 to TRBJ2-5; possibly TRBD2 for D (6 bases). CDR1 and CDR2 from the germline V gene are SGHRS and YFSETQ. The CDR3 is 16 residues long. CDR3 protein: CASSSAMEGRREAQYF. CDR3 sequence (DNA): TGCGCCAGCAGCTCGGCAATGGAGGGAAGAAGAGAGGCCCAGTACTTC.

A remark on this clone: Relative to the germline gene, one junction end is altered; a read error may explain this. Different DNA sequences within this sample yield the same CDR3. The V call is TRBV7-9, the J call TRBJ1-1, with D maybe TRBD1 (6 bases). The CDR3 covers 16 residues. The V gene's germline CDR1 is SEHNR and CDR2 FQNEAQ (reference sequence). CDR3 protein: CASSLAGAGMNTEAFF. CDR3 coding DNA: TGTGCCAGCAGCCTAGCAGGGGCTGGGATGAACACTGAAGCTTTCTTT.

The V call is TRBV7-2, the J call TRBJ2-5, with a tentative D call TRBD2 (7 bases). Germline V gene lookup returns CDR1 SGHTA and CDR2 FQGNSA. With 1 base removed from V and 5 bases from J, the gap between germline ends came to 17 bases. The CDR3 has 16 residues. The CDR3 region is CASSLVGGGPVETQYF. The CDR3 coding sequence is TGTGCCAGCAGCTTAGTTGGGGGGGGGCCTGTTGAGACCCAGTACTTC.

This clone showed up just a few times. This sequence joins TRBV5-1 and TRBJ2-2; 8 bases fit TRBD1. Trimming removed 1 base from V and 5 bases from J; junction bases left unmatched: 10. CDR1 and CDR2 from the germline V gene are SGHRS and YFSETQ. There are 17 residues in the CDR3. CDR3 nucleotide sequence: TGCGCCAGCAGCTTGATGTATGCGGACAGGGTAACCGGGGAGCTGTTTTTT. It is translated as CASSLMYADRVTGELFF.

This clone was detected only a few times. This chain links TRBV6-6 with TRBJ1-1; 9 positions match TRBD1. The V and J ends lost 7 bases and 4 bases, in that order; junction bases with no gene match: 10. This CDR3 is 15 amino acids long. Germline V gives CDR1 MNHNY, CDR2 SVGAGI (reference sequence). In DNA, the CDR3 is TGTGCCAGCACCCCGCCTGGGACAGGGTCCACTGAAGCTTTCTTT. This gives the protein CASTPPGTGSTEAFF.

J is TRBJ2-1 and V is TRBV13, with TRBD1 as a possible D gene (5 bases). V shed 0 bases and J shed 0 bases, with 9 bases lying between them. Germline values: CDR1 PRHDT, CDR2 FYEKMQ (reference sequence). This CDR3 is 16 amino acids long. The CDR3 DNA reads TGTGCCAGCAGCTTAGGCTGGGGCTACTCCTACAATGAGCAGTTCTTC. Protein product: CASSLGWGYSYNEQFF.

The rearrangement joins TRBV6-5 to TRBJ2-3; D might be TRBD2 (6 bases). V gave up 2 bases and J gave up 0 bases, with 12 bases separating them. The CDR3 spans 16 residues. Per germline, CDR1 MNHEY and CDR2 SVGAGI. The chain's CDR3 is CASSYLRGKSTDTQYF. In DNA, the CDR3 is TGTGCCAGCAGTTACCTCCGCGGGAAAAGCACAGATACGCAGTATTTT.

The chain combines TRBV9 with TRBJ2-1; a weak D match, TRBD1 (6 bases). The ends were cut back, 2 bases at V and 10 bases at J, with 13 bases in the middle. The CDR3 consists of 13 residues. CDR1 is SGDLS, CDR2 YYNGEE, per germline. CDR3 nucleotides: TGTGCCAGCAGCGTGGGGGCTACAGGGGAGCAGTTCTTC. Its protein is CASSVGATGEQFF.